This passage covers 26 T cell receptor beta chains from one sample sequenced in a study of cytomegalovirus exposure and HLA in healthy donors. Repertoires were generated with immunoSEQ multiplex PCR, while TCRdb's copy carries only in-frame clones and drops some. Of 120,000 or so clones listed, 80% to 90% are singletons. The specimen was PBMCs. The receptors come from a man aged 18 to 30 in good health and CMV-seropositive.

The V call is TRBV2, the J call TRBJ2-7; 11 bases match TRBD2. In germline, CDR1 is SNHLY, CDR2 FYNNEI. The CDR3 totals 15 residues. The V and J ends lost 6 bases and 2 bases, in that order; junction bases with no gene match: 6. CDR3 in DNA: TGTGCCAGCAGAACTAGCGGGGGACAACCCTACGAGCAGTACTTC. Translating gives CASRTSGGQPYEQYF.

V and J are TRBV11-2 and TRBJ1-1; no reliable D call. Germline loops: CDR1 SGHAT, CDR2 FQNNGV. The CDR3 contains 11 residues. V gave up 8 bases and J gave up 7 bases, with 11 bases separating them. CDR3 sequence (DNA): TGTGCCAGCGGAGGCAGCCTTGAAGCTTTCTTT. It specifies CASGGSLEAFF.

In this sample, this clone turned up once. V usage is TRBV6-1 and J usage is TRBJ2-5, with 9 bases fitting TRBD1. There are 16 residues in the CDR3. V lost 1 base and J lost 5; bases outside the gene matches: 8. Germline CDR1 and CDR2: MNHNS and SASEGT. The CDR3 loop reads CASSEVSTGGSETQYF. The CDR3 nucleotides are TGTGCCAGCAGTGAAGTATCGACAGGGGGGTCGGAGACCCAGTACTTC.

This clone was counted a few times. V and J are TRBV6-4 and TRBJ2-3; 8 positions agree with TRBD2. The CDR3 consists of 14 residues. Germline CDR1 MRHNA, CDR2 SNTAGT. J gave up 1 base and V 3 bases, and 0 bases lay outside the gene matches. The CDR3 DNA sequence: TGTGCCAGCAGTGAGCGGGGGGGCACAGATACGCAGTATTTT. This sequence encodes CASSERGGTDTQYF.

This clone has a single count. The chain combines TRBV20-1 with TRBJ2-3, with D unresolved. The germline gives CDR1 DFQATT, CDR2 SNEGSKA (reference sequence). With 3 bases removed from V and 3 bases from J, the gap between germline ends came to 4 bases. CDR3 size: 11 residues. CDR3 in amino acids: CSASRTDTQYF. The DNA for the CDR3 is TGCAGTGCTAGCAGGACAGATACGCAGTATTTT.

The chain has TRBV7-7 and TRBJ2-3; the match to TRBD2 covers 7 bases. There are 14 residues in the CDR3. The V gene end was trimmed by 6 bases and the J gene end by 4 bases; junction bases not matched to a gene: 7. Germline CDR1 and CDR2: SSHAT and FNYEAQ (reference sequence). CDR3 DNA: TGTGCCAGCAGTAACGGGGGGAGCGCAGATACGCAGTATTTT. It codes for CASSNGGSADTQYF.

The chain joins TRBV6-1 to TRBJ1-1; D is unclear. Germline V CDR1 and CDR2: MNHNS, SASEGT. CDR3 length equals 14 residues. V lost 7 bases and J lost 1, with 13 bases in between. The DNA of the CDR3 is TGTGCCAGCATTAGCGGCAGCCAGAACACTGAAGCTTTCTTT. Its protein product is CASISGSQNTEAFF.

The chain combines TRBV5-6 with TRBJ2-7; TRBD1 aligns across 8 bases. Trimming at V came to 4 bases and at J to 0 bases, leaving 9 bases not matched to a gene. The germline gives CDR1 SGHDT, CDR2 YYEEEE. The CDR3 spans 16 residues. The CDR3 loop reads CASSTFLGQDSYEQYF. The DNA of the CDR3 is TGTGCCAGCAGCACCTTCTTGGGACAGGACTCCTACGAGCAGTACTTC.

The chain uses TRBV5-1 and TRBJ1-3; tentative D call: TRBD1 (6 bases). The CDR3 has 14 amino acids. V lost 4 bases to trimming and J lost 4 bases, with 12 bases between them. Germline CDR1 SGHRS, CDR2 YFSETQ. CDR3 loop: CASSLRGSGNTIYF. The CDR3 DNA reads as TGCGCCAGCAGCCTCAGGGGCTCAGGAAACACCATATATTTT.

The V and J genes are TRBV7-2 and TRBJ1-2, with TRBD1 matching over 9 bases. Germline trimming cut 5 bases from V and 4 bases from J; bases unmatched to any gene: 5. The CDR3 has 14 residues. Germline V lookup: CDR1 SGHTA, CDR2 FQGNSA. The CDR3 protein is CASSRDRVTYGYTF. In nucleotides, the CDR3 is TGTGCCAGCAGCCGGGACAGGGTTACCTATGGCTACACCTTC.

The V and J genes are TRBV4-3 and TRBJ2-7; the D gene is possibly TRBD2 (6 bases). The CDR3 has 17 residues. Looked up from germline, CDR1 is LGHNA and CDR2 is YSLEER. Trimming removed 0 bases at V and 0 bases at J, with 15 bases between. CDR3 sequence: CASSQEAGSESSYEQYF. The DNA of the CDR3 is TGCGCCAGCAGCCAAGAGGCGGGAAGCGAAAGCTCCTACGAGCAGTACTTC.

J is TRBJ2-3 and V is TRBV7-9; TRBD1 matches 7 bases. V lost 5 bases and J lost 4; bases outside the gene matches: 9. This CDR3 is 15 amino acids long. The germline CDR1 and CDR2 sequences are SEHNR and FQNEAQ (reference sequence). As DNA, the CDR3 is TGTGCCAGCAGCATAGACAGGGTGATTGCAGATACGCAGTATTTT. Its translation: CASSIDRVIADTQYF.

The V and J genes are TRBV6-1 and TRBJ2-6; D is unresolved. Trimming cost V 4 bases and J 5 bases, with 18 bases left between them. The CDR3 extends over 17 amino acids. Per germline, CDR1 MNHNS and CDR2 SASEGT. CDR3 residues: CASSVGAEQSRANVLTF. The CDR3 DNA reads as TGTGCCAGCAGTGTTGGTGCGGAACAAAGTCGGGCCAACGTCCTGACTTTC.

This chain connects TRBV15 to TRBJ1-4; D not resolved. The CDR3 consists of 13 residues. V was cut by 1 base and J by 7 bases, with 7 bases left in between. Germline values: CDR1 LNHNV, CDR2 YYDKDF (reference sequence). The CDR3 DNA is TGTGCCACCAGCAGAGCAAGTAGTGAAAAACTGTTTTTT. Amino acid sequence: CATSRASSEKLFF.

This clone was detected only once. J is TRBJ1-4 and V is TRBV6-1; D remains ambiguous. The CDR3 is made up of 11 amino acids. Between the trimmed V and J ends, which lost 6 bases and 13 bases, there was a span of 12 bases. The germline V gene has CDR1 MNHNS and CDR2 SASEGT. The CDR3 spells CASSNREALFF. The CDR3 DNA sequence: TGTGCCAGCAGCAATAGGGAGGCACTGTTTTTT.

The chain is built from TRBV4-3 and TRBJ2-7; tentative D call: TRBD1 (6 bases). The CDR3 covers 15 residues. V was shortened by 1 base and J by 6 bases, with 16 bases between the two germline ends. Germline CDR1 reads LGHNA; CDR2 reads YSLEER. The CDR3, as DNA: TGCGCCAGCAGCCAAGCCTGGGACACCGATTCCGAGCAGTACTTC. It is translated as CASSQAWDTDSEQYF.

The DNA of the CDR3 is TGTGCCAGCAGCTTAGGGATGGGCGGAGGGGCGAGTAATCAGCCCCAGCATTTT. Translating gives CASSLGMGGGASNQPQHF. The chain is built from TRBV11-2 and TRBJ1-5; D is perhaps TRBD1 (5 bases). The ends were cut back, 1 base at V and 4 bases at J, with 20 bases in the middle. The germline CDR1 and CDR2 sequences are SGHAT and FQNNGV. The CDR3 consists of 18 residues.

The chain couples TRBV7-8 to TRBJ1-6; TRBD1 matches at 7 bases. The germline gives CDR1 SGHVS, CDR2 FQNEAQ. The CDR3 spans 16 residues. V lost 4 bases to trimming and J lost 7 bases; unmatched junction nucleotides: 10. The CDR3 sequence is CASSSPWTGPNSPLHF. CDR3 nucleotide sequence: TGTGCCAGCAGCTCCCCTTGGACAGGCCCCAATTCACCCCTCCACTTT.

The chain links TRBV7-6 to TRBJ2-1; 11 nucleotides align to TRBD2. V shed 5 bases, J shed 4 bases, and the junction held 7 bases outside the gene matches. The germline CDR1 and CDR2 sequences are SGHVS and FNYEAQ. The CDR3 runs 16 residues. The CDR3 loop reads CASSEQSSGGYNEQFF. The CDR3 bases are TGTGCCAGCAGCGAACAGTCTAGCGGGGGGTACAATGAGCAGTTCTTC. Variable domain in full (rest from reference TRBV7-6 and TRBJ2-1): GAGVSQSPRYKVTKRGQDVALRCDPISGHVSLYWYRQALGQGPEFLTYFNYEAQQDKSGLPNDRFSAERPEGSISTLTIQRTEQRDSAMYRCASSEQSSGGYNEQFFGPGTRLTVL.

The CDR3 DNA reads TGTGCCAGCAGCTCTCCGGGGGGGCCAAGAGAGACCCAGTACTTC. Its translation is CASSSPGGPRETQYF. The rearrangement joins TRBV21-1 to TRBJ2-5; TRBD2 is the table's D call, not checked against the DNA. TRBV21-1 corresponds to a pseudogene. The CDR3 is made up of 15 amino acids.

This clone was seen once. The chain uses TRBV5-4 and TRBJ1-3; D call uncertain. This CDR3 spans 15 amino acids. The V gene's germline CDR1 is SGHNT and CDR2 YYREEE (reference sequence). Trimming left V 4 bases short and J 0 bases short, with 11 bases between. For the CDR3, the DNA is TGTGCCAGCAGCCGGGAAGACACCTCTGGAAACACCATATATTTT. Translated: CASSREDTSGNTIYF.

The CDR3 DNA is TGCGCCAGCAGCTATGTTCAGGGTAGCATTAACTATGGCTACACCTTC. Protein sequence: CASSYVQGSINYGYTF. The chain has TRBV4-3 and TRBJ1-2; tentative D call: TRBD1 (5 bases). CDR1 and CDR2 from the germline V gene are LGHNA and YSLEER. V lost 5 bases to trimming and J lost 1 base, with 17 bases between them. The CDR3 sequence is 16 residues long.

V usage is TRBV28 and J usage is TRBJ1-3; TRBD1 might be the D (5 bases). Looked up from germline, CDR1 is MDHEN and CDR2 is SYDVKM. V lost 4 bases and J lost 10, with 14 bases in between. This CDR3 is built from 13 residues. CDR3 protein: CASSSAGWGTIYF. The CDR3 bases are TGTGCCAGCAGTTCCGCAGGGTGGGGAACCATATATTTT. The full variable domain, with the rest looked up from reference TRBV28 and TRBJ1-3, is DVKVTQSSRYLVKRTGEKVFLECVQDMDHENMFWYRQDPGLGLRLIYFSYDVKMKEKGDIPEGYSVSREKKERFSLILESASTNQTSMYLCASSSAGWGTIYFGEGSWLTVV.

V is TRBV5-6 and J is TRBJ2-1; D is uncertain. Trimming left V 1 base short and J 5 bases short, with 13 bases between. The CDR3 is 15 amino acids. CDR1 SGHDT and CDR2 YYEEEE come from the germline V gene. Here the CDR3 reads CASSLLAPLHNEQFF. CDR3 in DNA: TGTGCCAGCAGCTTGTTAGCACCCCTACACAATGAGCAGTTCTTC.

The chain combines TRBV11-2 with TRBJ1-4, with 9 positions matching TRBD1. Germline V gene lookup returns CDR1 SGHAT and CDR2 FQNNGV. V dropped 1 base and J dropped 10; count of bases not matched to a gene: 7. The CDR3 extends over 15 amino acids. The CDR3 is CASSLVGTGKGKLFF. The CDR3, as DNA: TGTGCCAGCAGCTTAGTAGGGACAGGGAAGGGAAAACTGTTTTTT.

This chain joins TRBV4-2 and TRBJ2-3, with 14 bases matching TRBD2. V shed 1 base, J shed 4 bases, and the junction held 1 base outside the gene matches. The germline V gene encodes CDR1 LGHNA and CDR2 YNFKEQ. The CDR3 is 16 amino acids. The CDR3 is CASSQGLAGGPDTQYF. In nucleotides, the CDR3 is TGTGCCAGCAGCCAAGGACTAGCGGGGGGGCCAGATACGCAGTATTTT.